Below are 19 T cell receptor beta chains sequenced from a single sample in a study of tumor-infiltrating lymphocytes in oesophageal squamous cell carcinoma. MiXCR, run by TCRdb on the PCR reads, gives a single entry per CDR3 protein. Here the sample spans under 20,000 distinct CDR3 sequences, under 45% being singletons. Sequenced: esophageal tumor tissue. The receptors were gathered from a male donor with esophageal squamous cell carcinoma.

Ten or more counts support this clonotype. The chain recombines TRBV6-1 with TRBJ2-3; unclear D gene. The CDR3 spans 13 residues. The germline CDR1 and CDR2 sequences are MNHNS and SASEGT. The germline V and J ends were trimmed by 5 bases and 3 bases, with 9 bases remaining between them. The CDR3 reads CASSYTLTDTQYF. CDR3 DNA sequence: TGTGCCAGCAGTTACACACTTACAGATACGCAGTATTTT.

This clonotype was observed at least ten times. An end of the junction differs from the germline gene, which may be a read error. The rearrangement uses TRBV7-6 and TRBJ2-1; unclear D gene. Germline CDR1 reads SGHVS; CDR2 reads FNYEAQ. This CDR3 contains 15 residues. The CDR3, as DNA: TGTGCCAGCAGCTTAGCGTGGGGTTACGACAATGAGCGGTTCTTC. Translating gives CASSLAWGYDNERFF.

The chain employs TRBV7-2 and TRBJ2-4; 7 nucleotides agree with TRBD1. The end of the DNA is better explained by TRBJ2-1, so the J call may be wrong. This CDR3 is 15 amino acids long. Germline V gives CDR1 SGHTA, CDR2 FQGNSA. The chain's CDR3 is CASSLPGQKVNEQFF. As DNA, the CDR3 is TGTGCCAGCAGCCTACCGGGACAGAAGGTCAATGAGCAGTTCTTC.

The chain recombines TRBV11-2 with TRBJ2-5, with D hard to call. The tail of the sequence fits TRBJ2-7 better, so the J call may be wrong. The CDR3 is made up of 14 amino acids. Germline V lookup: CDR1 SGHAT, CDR2 FQNNGV. The CDR3 loop is CASSLGVGTYEQYF. CDR3 coding DNA: TGTGCCAGCAGCTTAGGAGTCGGAACCTACGAGCAGTACTTC.

A note on this clonotype: No conserved phenylalanine or tryptophan is present at the end of the CDR3, so a read error is the likely explanation. The DNA is omitted, as the CDR3 cannot be located on it reliably, and the CDR3 follows TCRdb's listing. The chain combines TRBV7-6 with TRBJ2-5; the table names TRBD1, a call not compared with the DNA. Germline V gene sequence: CDR1 SGHVS, CDR2 FNYEAQ. The CDR3 sequence runs 17 residues, both termini included. The CDR3 sequence: CAITPGQGLNSPLHFGN.

This clonotype was detected ten times or more. The chain has TRBV18 and TRBJ2-3, with D perhaps matching TRBD1 or TRBD2 (5 bases each). The CDR3 consists of 14 residues. Trimming left V 2 bases short and J 0 bases short, with 6 bases between. Per the germline V gene, CDR1 is KGHSH and CDR2 is LQKENI. The CDR3 coding sequence is TGTGCCAGCTCACCAGGGGGAAGCACAGATACGCAGTATTTT. Its translation is CASSPGGSTDTQYF.

This clonotype was counted at least ten times. The chain joins TRBV7-3 to TRBJ2-5; D unresolved. V was clipped by 4 bases and J by 0 bases, with 6 bases between them. The CDR3 has 13 residues. The germline V gene encodes CDR1 SGHTA and CDR2 FQGTGA. The CDR3 bases are TGTGCCAGCAGCTCGTCCGACCAAGAGACCCAGTACTTC. Protein product: CASSSSDQETQYF.

This clonotype showed up many times. This could be a read error, since a much larger clone is one nucleotide away. The chain recombines TRBV11-3 with TRBJ2-7; 7 nucleotides line up with TRBD2. The CDR3 consists of 17 residues. Germline trimming cut 3 bases from V and 7 bases from J; bases unmatched to any gene: 18. Germline-derived CDR1 and CDR2 are SGHNT and YENEEA. CDR3 loop: CASSLGFGGEGYNEQYF. The DNA for the CDR3 is TGTGCCAGCAGCTTGGGTTTTGGGGGGGAGGGCTACAATGAGCAGTACTTC. Full variable domain (outside the CDR3, taken from reference TRBV11-3 and TRBJ2-7): EAGVVQSPRYKIIEKKQPVAFWCNPISGHNTLYWYLQNLGQGPELLIRYENEEAVDDSQLPKDRFSAERLKGVDSTLKIQPAELGDSAVYLCASSLGFGGEGYNEQYFGPGTRLTVT.

This clonotype was observed a handful of times. In DNA form, the CDR3 reads TGTGCCAGCAGTCCCCCGGGACTAGCCAAAGAGACCCAGTACTTC. Translating gives CASSPPGLAKETQYF. V and J are TRBV7-8 and TRBJ2-5, with 9 bases that match TRBD2. The CDR3 extends over 15 amino acids. V shed 6 bases, J shed 3 bases, and the junction held 8 bases outside the gene matches. Per the germline V gene, CDR1 is SGHVS and CDR2 is FQNEAQ.

Ten or more counts support this clonotype. The J gene is TRBJ2-7, the V gene TRBV27; 7 bases map to TRBD2. Unmatched junction bases numbered 2, after V lost 3 bases and J lost 0 bases. CDR1 and CDR2 from the germline V gene are MNHEY and SMNVEV (reference sequence). The CDR3 runs to 14 residues. The CDR3 here is CASSFRDYSYEQYF. DNA for the CDR3: TGTGCCAGCAGTTTCCGGGACTACTCCTACGAGCAGTACTTC.

This clonotype rates as medium-sized. The chain recombines TRBV7-2 with TRBJ2-7; D ambiguous. Trimming removed 1 base at V and 6 bases at J, with 13 bases between. Germline V gene lookup returns CDR1 SGHTA and CDR2 FQGNSA. The CDR3 loop spans 14 amino acids. The CDR3 nucleotides read TGTGCCAGCAGCTTAGTTCCCCACAGTACCGAGCAGTACTTC. Residues: CASSLVPHSTEQYF.

This clonotype was observed many times. The V and J genes are TRBV19 and TRBJ2-3; D possibly matches TRBD1 or TRBD2 (5 bases each). The ends were cut back, 4 bases at V and 3 bases at J, with 14 bases in the middle. CDR1 is LNHDA, CDR2 SQIVND, per germline (reference sequence). This CDR3 region has 15 residues. The CDR3 sequence: CASSTGRELTDTQYF. The CDR3 DNA follows: TGTGCCAGTAGTACTGGCAGGGAGCTGACAGATACGCAGTATTTT.

This clonotype showed up many times. The chain uses TRBV6-1 and TRBJ1-5; unclear D gene. The CDR3 runs 17 residues. Looked up from germline, CDR1 is MNHNS and CDR2 is SASEGT. Trimming cost V 6 bases and J 0 bases, with 18 bases left between them. The chain's CDR3 is CASRIRVLVSSNQPQHF. The DNA of the CDR3 is TGTGCCAGCAGAATACGCGTATTAGTCAGTAGCAATCAGCCCCAGCATTTT.

V gene TRBV7-3 combines with J gene TRBJ2-4, with a possible D match to TRBD2 (5 bases). The J call is uncertain, as TRBJ2-7 better fits the DNA end. CDR1 is SGHTA, CDR2 FQGTGA, per germline. This CDR3 has 14 amino acids. CDR3 nucleotide sequence: TGTGCCAGCAGCTTCGGTGGGAGTTCAGCCGAGCAGTACTTC. It translates to CASSFGGSSAEQYF.

About this clonotype itself: The junction and the germline gene differ at one end; a read error may be behind it. The gene calls are TRBV6-8 and TRBJ1-1; the D is unclear. Germline V gives CDR1 MNHGY, CDR2 SAAAGT. The CDR3 runs 14 residues. The CDR3: CASNVGPNNSPPHF. The CDR3 nucleotides are TGTGCCAGCAACGTAGGACCGAATAATTCACCCCCCCACTTC.

This clonotype was seen just once. The DNA of the CDR3 is TGTGCCAGCAGAGATAAGACTAGCGGCTACGAGCAGTACTTC. This translates into CASRDKTSGYEQYF. The chain is built from TRBV7-2 and TRBJ2-1; 9 nucleotides match TRBD2. The closer fit of TRBJ2-7 to the DNA end suggests the J call may be wrong. The CDR3 consists of 14 residues. From germline, CDR1 is SGHTA and CDR2 FQGNSA.

This clonotype has at least ten counts. CDR3: CASSRQVKFYEQYF. For the CDR3, the DNA is TGTGCCAGCAGTAGACAGGTTAAATTCTACGAGCAGTACTTC. The chain employs TRBV6-1 and TRBJ2-7; possibly TRBD1 for D (6 bases). This CDR3 comprises 14 residues. Per germline, CDR1 MNHNS and CDR2 SASEGT. Between the trimmed V and J ends, which lost 5 bases and 3 bases, there was a span of 14 bases.

CDR3 sequence: CASSLDTGGGLAGQQYF. In DNA, the CDR3 is TGTGCCAGCAGCTTAGACACAGGGGGCGGCCTAGCGGGACAACAGTACTTC. This sequence joins TRBV5-6 and TRBJ2-4, with D perhaps matching TRBD1 or TRBD2 (9 bases each). This CDR3 spans 17 amino acids. Germline CDR1 is SGHDT and CDR2 is YYEEEE. V lost 2 bases and J 13 bases, leaving 28 bases between the germline ends.

This rearrangement joins TRBV10-3 to TRBJ2-5; a possible D gene is TRBD1 (6 bases). The CDR3 totals 15 residues. V lost 6 bases, J lost 2 bases, and 16 bases lay in between. Germline CDR1 ENHRY, CDR2 SYGVKD. This CDR3 is CAISGTGTHQETQYF. Written as DNA, the CDR3 is TGTGCCATCAGCGGAACCGGGACACATCAAGAGACCCAGTACTTC.